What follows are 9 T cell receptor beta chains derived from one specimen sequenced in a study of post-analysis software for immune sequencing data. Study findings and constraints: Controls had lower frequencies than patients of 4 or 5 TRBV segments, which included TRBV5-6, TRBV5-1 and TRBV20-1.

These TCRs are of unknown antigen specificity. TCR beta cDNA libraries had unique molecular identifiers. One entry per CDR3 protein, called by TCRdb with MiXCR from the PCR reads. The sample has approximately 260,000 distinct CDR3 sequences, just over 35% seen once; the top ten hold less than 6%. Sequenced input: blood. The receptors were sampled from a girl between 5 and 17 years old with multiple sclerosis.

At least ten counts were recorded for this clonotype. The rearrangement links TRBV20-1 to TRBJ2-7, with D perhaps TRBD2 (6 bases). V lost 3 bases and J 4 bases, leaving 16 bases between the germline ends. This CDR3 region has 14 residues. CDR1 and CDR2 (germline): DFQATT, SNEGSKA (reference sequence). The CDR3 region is CSASGGLRGYEQYF. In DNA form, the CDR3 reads TGCAGTGCTAGCGGGGGACTCCGGGGGTACGAGCAGTACTTC.

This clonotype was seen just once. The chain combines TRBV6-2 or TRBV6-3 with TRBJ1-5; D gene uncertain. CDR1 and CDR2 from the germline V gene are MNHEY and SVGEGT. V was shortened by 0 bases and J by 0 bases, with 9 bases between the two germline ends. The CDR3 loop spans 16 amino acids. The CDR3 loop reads CASSYSLVNSNQPQHF. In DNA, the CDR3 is TGTGCCAGCAGTTACTCGTTGGTGAATAGCAATCAGCCCCAGCATTTT.

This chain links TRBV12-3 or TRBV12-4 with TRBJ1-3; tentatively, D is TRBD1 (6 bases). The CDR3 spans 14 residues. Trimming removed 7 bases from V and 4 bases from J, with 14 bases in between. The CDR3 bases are TGTGCCAGCACTCAACGGGGGCTCGGAAACACCATATATTTT. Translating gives CASTQRGLGNTIYF.

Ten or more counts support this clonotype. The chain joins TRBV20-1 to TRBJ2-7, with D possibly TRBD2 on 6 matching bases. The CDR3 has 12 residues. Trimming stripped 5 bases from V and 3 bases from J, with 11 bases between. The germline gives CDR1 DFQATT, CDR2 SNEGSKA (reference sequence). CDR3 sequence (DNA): TGCAGTGCTGCGGGGACGAGCTACGAGCAGTACTTC. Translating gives CSAAGTSYEQYF.

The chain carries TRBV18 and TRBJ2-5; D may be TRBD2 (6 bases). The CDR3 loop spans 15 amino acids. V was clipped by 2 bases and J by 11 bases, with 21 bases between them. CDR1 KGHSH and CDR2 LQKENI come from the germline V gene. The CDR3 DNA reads TGTGCCAGCTCACCAGCAGACGACCCGACGGGGGAGCAGTACTTC. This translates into CASSPADDPTGEQYF.

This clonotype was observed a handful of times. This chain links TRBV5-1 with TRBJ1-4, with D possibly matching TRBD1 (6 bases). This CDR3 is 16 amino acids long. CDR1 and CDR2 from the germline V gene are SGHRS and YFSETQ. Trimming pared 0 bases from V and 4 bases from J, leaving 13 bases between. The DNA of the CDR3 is TGCGCCAGCAGCTTGGCCACTGGACAGATTAATGAAAAACTGTTTTTT. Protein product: CASSLATGQINEKLFF.

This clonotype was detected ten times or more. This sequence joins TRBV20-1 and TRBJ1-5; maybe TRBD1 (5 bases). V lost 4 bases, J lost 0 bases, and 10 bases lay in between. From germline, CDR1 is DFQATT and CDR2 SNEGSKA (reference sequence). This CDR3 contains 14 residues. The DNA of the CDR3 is TGCAGTGCTACCAGGGCCGATAGCAATCAGCCCCAGCATTTT. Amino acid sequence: CSATRADSNQPQHF.

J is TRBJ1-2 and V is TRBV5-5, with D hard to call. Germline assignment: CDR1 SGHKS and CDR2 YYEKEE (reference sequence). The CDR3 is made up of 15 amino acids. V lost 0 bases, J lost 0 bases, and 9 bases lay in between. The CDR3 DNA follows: TGTGCCAGCAGCTTGGCGGGCAGTTCTAACTATGGCTACACCTTC. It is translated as CASSLAGSSNYGYTF.

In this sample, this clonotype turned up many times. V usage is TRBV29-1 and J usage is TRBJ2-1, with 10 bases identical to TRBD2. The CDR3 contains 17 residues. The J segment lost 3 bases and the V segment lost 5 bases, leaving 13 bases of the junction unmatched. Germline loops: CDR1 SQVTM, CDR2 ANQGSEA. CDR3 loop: CSVREVSGRASYNEQFF. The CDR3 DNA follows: TGCAGCGTTAGGGAAGTGAGCGGGAGGGCGAGCTACAATGAGCAGTTCTTC.